The 15 T cell receptor beta chains listed next were all sequenced from one sample in a study of blood T cell repertoires in COVID-19. Data came from immunoSEQ multiplex PCR; TCRdb stores just in-frame clones and leaves some out. The sample has around 100,000 clones, about 80% seen once; the top ten hold 6.3%. Sequencing input: peripheral blood. The receptor set was obtained from a man in his sixties with acute or convalescent COVID-19.

The V and J genes are TRBV5-1 and TRBJ2-3; the D is unclear. Per germline, CDR1 SGHRS and CDR2 YFSETQ. Trimming pared 0 bases from V and 2 bases from J, leaving 7 bases between. The CDR3 totals 14 residues. The CDR3 reads CASSLGETTDTQYF. DNA for the CDR3: TGCGCCAGCAGCTTGGGAGAAACCACAGATACGCAGTATTTT.

The chain uses TRBV5-4 and TRBJ2-5; 11 bases are a match to TRBD2. The V gene end was trimmed by 0 bases and the J gene end by 3 bases; junction bases not matched to a gene: 10. CDR3 size: 18 residues. Germline-derived CDR1 and CDR2 are SGHNT and YYREEE (reference sequence). CDR3 amino acids: CASSLGTSGQRGKETQYF. CDR3 coding DNA: TGTGCCAGCAGCTTGGGGACTAGCGGGCAGAGGGGGAAAGAGACCCAGTACTTC.

The chain joins TRBV2 to TRBJ1-1, with 8 positions matching TRBD1. V lost 6 bases to trimming and J lost 1 base; unmatched junction nucleotides: 4. The CDR3 covers 14 residues. Germline V gene data show CDR1 as SNHLY and CDR2 as FYNNEI. CDR3 sequence reads: CASRLQGENTEAFF. The CDR3 nucleotides are TGTGCCAGCAGATTACAGGGGGAGAACACTGAAGCTTTCTTT.

This chain joins TRBV4-3 and TRBJ1-5, with no clear D. Germline assignment: CDR1 LGHNA and CDR2 YSLEER. Trimming took 1 base from V and 6 from J, leaving 16 bases between them. The CDR3 is 16 residues long. CDR3 DNA sequence: TGCGCCAGCAGCCAAGGCCCGGGGTCGGTGAGTCAGCCCCAGCATTTT. Translated, it gives CASSQGPGSVSQPQHF.

This chain's CDR3 is CASSVTGTGGSPLHF. As DNA, the CDR3 is TGTGCCAGCAGCGTAACCGGGACAGGGGGATCACCCCTCCACTTT. The chain links TRBV7-8 to TRBJ1-6; 11 bases match TRBD1. CDR1 SGHVS and CDR2 FQNEAQ come from the germline V gene. The CDR3 totals 15 residues. Losses at the gene ends were 5 bases for V and 10 bases for J; bases not matched to a gene: 7.

This chain uses TRBV2 with TRBJ1-2; 7 nucleotides line up with TRBD1. Germline-derived CDR1 and CDR2 are SNHLY and FYNNEI. Trimming at V came to 0 bases and at J to 5 bases, leaving 21 bases not matched to a gene. There are 20 residues in the CDR3. The CDR3 spells CASSEAPIGPGTASRYGYTF. Here the CDR3 DNA reads TGTGCCAGCAGTGAAGCGCCGATTGGCCCCGGGACAGCTTCTCGGTATGGCTACACCTTC.

In its sample, this clone was seen a few times. The V and J genes are TRBV4-1 and TRBJ1-6, with TRBD1 matching 9 bases. In germline, CDR1 is MGHRA, CDR2 YSYEKL. V shed 1 base and J 7 bases; nucleotides not matched to a gene: 2. The CDR3 consists of 15 residues. The CDR3 DNA reads as TGCGCCAGCAGCCAAGGGGACAGGGCCAATTCACCCCTCCACTTT. Its translation is CASSQGDRANSPLHF.

The chain combines TRBV5-8 with TRBJ1-4; TRBD1 agrees at 7 bases. With V trimmed by 4 bases and J by 7 bases, 10 bases remained unmatched. Per the germline V gene, CDR1 is SGHTS and CDR2 is YDEGEE. CDR3 length: 15 amino acids. DNA of the CDR3: TGTGCCAGCAGCGCCGGGACAGCATACCCTGAAAAACTGTTTTTT. Its protein product is CASSAGTAYPEKLFF.

The gene calls are TRBV30 and TRBJ1-5; 7 nucleotides line up with TRBD1. The CDR3 runs to 15 residues. Per the germline V gene, CDR1 is GTSNPN and CDR2 is SVGIG (reference sequence). After removal of 0 bases from V and 3 bases from J, the junction contained 5 bases not matched to a gene. In DNA form, the CDR3 reads TGTGCCTGGAGTGTTATCCAGGGGGACAATCAGCCCCAGCATTTT. Its protein product is CAWSVIQGDNQPQHF.

The V and J genes are TRBV29-1 and TRBJ1-1; no clear D gene. Trimming pared 7 bases from V and 1 base from J, leaving 13 bases between. The CDR3 is made up of 13 amino acids. Germline lookup yields CDR1 SQVTM and CDR2 ANQGSEA. Here the CDR3 DNA reads TGCAGCGCCTCAGACACAACGAACACTGAAGCTTTCTTT. It is translated as CSASDTTNTEAFF.

The V gene is TRBV29-1, the J gene TRBJ1-5; TRBD1 might be the D (6 bases). Trimming removed 7 bases at V and 7 bases at J, with 17 bases between. The CDR3 covers 13 residues. Germline values: CDR1 SQVTM, CDR2 ANQGSEA. CDR3 in amino acids: CSGTDSTGQPQHF. CDR3 in DNA: TGCAGCGGGACGGACAGCACTGGCCAGCCCCAGCATTTT.

The rearrangement uses TRBV6-6 and TRBJ1-2, with 10 bases aligning to TRBD1. CDR3 length: 16 residues. Germline trimming cut 9 bases from V and 8 bases from J; bases unmatched to any gene: 18. Looked up from germline, CDR1 is MNHNY and CDR2 is SVGAGI (reference sequence). The CDR3 sequence is CASNGDRGIGGYGYTF. The CDR3 DNA follows: TGTGCCAGTAACGGGGACAGGGGAATTGGGGGTTACGGCTACACCTTC.

The chain employs TRBV6-5 and TRBJ1-2; tentative D call: TRBD1 (6 bases). CDR1 is MNHEY, CDR2 SVGAGI, per germline. The CDR3 sequence is 11 residues long. Deletions cut 6 bases from V and 6 bases from J, with 8 bases between. For the CDR3, the DNA is TGTGCCAGCAGCACAGGGAATGGCTACACCTTC. This gives the protein CASSTGNGYTF.

The chain has TRBV29-1 and TRBJ2-1, with TRBD1 identical over 7 bases. V was pared by 6 bases and J by 3 bases, with 8 bases of the junction left unmatched. Germline V gives CDR1 SQVTM, CDR2 ANQGSEA. This CDR3 is built from 14 residues. The CDR3 is CSVEGQLGYNEQFF. The DNA for the CDR3 is TGCAGCGTAGAGGGACAGTTAGGCTACAATGAGCAGTTCTTC.

V usage is TRBV5-5 and J usage is TRBJ1-6, with a possible D match to TRBD1 (6 bases). Looked up from germline, CDR1 is SGHKS and CDR2 is YYEKEE (reference sequence). This CDR3 is 18 amino acids long. Trimming removed 1 base at V and 0 bases at J, with 14 bases between. This CDR3 reads CASSLHWTVSSYNSPLHF. For the CDR3, the DNA is TGTGCCAGCAGCTTGCACTGGACAGTCAGCTCCTATAATTCACCCCTCCACTTT.